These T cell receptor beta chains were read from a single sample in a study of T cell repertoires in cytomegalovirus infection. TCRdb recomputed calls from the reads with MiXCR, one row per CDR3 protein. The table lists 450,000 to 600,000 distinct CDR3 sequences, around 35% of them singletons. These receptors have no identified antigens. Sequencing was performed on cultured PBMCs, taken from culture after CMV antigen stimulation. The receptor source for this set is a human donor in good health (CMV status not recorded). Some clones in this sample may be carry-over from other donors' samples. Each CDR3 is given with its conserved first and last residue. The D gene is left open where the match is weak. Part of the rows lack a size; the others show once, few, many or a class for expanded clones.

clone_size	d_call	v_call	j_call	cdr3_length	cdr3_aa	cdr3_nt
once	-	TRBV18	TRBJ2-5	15	CASSPLPSFQETQYF	TGTGCCAGCTCACCACTCCCTAGCTTCCAAGAGACCCAGTACTTC
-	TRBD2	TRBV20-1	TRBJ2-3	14	CSSRTSGGPDTQYF	TGCAGTTCGCGGACTAGCGGGGGTCCAGATACGCAGTATTTT
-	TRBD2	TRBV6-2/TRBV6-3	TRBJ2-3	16	CASSYAHRDYTDTQYF	TGTGCCAGCAGTTATGCCCACCGGGACTACACAGATACGCAGTATTTT
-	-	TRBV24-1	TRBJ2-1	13	CATNGSPGNEQFF	TGTGCCACCAATGGGAGCCCCGGGAATGAGCAGTTCTTC
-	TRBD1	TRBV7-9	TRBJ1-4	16	CASSSTDRGSNEKLFF	TGTGCCAGCAGTTCGACAGACAGGGGATCTAATGAAAAACTGTTTTTT
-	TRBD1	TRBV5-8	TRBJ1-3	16	CASSWGQLDSGNTIYF	TGTGCCAGCAGCTGGGGACAGCTAGACTCTGGAAACACCATATATTTT
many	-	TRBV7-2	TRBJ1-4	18	CASSLVPVTSGVNEKLFF	TGTGCCAGCAGCTTAGTTCCTGTAACCTCGGGGGTAAATGAAAAACTGTTTTTT
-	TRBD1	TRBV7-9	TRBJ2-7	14	CASSLETGRNEQYF	TGTGCCAGCAGCTTAGAGACAGGGCGCAACGAGCAGTACTTC
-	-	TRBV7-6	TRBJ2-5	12	CASSPLSETQYF	TGTGCTAGCAGCCCACTTTCGGAGACCCAGTACTTC
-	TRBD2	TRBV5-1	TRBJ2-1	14	CASTVAGQYNEQFF	TGCGCCAGCACCGTAGCGGGTCAGTACAATGAGCAGTTCTTC
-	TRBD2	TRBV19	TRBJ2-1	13	CASSGRSSNEQFF	TGTGCCAGTAGCGGGAGGTCGTCCAATGAGCAGTTCTTC
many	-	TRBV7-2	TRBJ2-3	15	CASSLATGVIDTQYF	TGTGCCAGCAGCTTAGCAACCGGGGTTATAGATACGCAGTATTTT
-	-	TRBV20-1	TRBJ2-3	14	CSARDVGATDTQYF	TGCAGTGCTAGAGATGTGGGGGCAACAGATACGCAGTATTTT